The clone carrying this TCR beta chain has at least ten counts. TCRdb reanalysed the reads using MiXCR and keeps one entry per CDR3 protein. Seen here are around 530,000 distinct CDR3 sequences, 15% to 20% observed once, and the top ten hold 24%. The CDR3 consists of 17 residues. Trimming shortened V by 6 bases and J by 0 bases, and 18 bases separated the two germline ends. Germline values: CDR1 SGHAT, CDR2 FQNNGV. The entry originates in a study of T cell repertoires in cytomegalovirus infection. This receptor was taken from a human donor in good health (CMV status not recorded). Some clones in this sample may be carry-over from other donors' samples. Sequencing used CD8+ T cells from PBMCs. The chain is built from TRBV11-2 and TRBJ2-1; no clear D gene. The CDR3 loop is CASRTRSSRSSYNEQFF. CDR3 nucleotide sequence: TGTGCCAGCAGGACGAGAAGCTCTAGGAGCTCCTACAATGAGCAGTTCTTC.